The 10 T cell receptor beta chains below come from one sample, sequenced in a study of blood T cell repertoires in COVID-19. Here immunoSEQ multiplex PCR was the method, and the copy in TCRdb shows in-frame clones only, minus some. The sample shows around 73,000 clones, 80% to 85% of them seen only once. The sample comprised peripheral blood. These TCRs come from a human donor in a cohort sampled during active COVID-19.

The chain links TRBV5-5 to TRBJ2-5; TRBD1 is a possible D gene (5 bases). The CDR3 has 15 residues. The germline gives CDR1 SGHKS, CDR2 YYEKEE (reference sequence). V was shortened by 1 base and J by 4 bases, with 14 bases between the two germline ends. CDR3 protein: CASSLQGNSGETQYF. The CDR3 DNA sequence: TGTGCCAGCAGCTTGCAGGGTAATTCGGGAGAGACCCAGTACTTC.

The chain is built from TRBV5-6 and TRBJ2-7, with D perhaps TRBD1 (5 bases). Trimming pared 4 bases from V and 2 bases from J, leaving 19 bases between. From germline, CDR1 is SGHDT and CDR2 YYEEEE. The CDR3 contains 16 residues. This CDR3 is CASSLTSGPSTYEQYF. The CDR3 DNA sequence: TGTGCCAGCAGCCTCACCTCAGGGCCATCCACCTACGAGCAGTACTTC.

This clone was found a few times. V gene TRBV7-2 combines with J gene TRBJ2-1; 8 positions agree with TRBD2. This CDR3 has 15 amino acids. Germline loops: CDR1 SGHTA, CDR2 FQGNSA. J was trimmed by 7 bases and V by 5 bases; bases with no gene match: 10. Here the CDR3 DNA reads TGTGCCAGCAGCCCCAGGGAGCGGGGGAGGAATGAGCAGTTCTTC. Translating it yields CASSPRERGRNEQFF.

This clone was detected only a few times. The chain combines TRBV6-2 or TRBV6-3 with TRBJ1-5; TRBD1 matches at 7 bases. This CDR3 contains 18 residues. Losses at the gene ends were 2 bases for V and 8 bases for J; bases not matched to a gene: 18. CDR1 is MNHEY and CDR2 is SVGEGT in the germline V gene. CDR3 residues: CASSYPRRTGRFIEPQHF. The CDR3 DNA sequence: TGTGCCAGCAGTTACCCCAGGAGGACAGGTCGGTTTATTGAGCCCCAGCATTTT.

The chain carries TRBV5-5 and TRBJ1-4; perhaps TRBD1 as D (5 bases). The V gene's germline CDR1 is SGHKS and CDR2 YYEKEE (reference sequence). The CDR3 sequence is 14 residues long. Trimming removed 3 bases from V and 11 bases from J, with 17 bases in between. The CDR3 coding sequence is TGTGCCAGCAGCTGGGACTCCAACTCTGGGAAACTGTTTTTT. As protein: CASSWDSNSGKLFF.

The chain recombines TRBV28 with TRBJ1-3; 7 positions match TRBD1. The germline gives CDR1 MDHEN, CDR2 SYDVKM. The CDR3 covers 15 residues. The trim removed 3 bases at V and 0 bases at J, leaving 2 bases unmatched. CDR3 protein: CASSFWDSSGNTIYF. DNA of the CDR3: TGTGCCAGCAGTTTTTGGGACAGCTCTGGAAACACCATATATTTT.

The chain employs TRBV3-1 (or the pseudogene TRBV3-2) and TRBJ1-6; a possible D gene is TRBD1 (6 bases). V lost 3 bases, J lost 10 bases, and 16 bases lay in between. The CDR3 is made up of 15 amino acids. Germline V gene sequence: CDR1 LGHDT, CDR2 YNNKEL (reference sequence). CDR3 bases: TGTGCCAGCAGCCACCTGGACAGCCACCCATCACCCCTCCACTTT. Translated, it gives CASSHLDSHPSPLHF.

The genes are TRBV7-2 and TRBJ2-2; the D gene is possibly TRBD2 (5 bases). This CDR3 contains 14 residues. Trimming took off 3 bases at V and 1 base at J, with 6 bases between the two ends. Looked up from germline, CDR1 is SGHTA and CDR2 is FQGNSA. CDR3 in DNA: TGTGCCAGCAGCTTCGGACTGAACACCGGGGAGCTGTTTTTT. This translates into CASSFGLNTGELFF.

CDR3 protein: CASSSVGGASYNEQFF. The CDR3 nucleotides read TGTGCCAGCAGTTCCGTCGGGGGGGCCTCCTACAATGAGCAGTTCTTC. This chain joins TRBV6-5 and TRBJ2-1; 8 bases are shared with TRBD2. CDR1 and CDR2 from the germline V gene are MNHEY and SVGAGI. There are 16 residues in the CDR3. After removal of 4 bases from V and 0 bases from J, the junction contained 5 bases not matched to a gene.

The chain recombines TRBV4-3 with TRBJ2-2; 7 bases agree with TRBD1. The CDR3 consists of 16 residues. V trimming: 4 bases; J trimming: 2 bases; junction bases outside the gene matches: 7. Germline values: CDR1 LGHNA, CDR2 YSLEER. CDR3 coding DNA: TGCGCCAGCAGCCCACAGACAGGGCGTAACACCGGGGAGCTGTTTTTT. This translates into CASSPQTGRNTGELFF.